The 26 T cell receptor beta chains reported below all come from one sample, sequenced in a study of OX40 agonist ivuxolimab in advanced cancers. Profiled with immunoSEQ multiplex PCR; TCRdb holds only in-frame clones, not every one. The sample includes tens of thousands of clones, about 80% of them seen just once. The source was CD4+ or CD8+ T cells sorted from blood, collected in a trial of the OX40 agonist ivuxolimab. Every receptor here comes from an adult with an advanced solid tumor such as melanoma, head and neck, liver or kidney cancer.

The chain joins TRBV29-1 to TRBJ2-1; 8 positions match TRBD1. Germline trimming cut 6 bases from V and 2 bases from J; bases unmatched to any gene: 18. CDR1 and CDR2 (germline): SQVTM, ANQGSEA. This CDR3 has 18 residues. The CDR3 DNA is TGCAGCGTCCCGACGACAGGGGACTGGACACGGGCCTACAATGAGCAGTTCTTC. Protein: CSVPTTGDWTRAYNEQFF.

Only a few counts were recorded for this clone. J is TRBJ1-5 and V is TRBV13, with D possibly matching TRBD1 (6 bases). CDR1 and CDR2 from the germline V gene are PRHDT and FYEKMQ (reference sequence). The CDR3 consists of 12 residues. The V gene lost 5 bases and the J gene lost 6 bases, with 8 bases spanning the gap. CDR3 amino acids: CASSPRGQPQHF. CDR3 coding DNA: TGTGCCAGCAGCCCCAGGGGTCAGCCCCAGCATTTT.

The CDR3 nucleotides read TGTGCCAGTAGTATAGATCCCCAAGTCGGCGGCTACACCTTC. The encoded protein is CASSIDPQVGGYTF. The V gene is TRBV19, the J gene TRBJ1-2; D gene ambiguous. This CDR3 has 14 residues. The V gene's germline CDR1 is LNHDA and CDR2 SQIVND (reference sequence). V was clipped by 0 bases and J by 8 bases, with 13 bases between them.

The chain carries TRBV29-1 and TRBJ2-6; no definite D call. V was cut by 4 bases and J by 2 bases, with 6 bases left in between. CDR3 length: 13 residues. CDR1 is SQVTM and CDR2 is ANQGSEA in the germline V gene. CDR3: CSVGGTGANVLTF. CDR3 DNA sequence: TGCAGCGTTGGGGGAACTGGGGCCAACGTCCTGACTTTC.

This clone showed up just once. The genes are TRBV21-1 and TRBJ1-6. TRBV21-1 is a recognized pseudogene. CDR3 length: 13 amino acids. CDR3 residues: CASSKIGDSPLHF. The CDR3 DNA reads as TGTGCCAGCAGCAAGATCGGGGATTCACCCCTCCACTTT.

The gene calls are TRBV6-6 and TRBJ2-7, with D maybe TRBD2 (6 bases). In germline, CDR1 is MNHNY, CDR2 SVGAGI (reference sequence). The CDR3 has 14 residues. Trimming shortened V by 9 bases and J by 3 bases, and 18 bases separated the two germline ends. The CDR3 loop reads CASSRGGRNYEQYF. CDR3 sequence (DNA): TGTGCCAGTTCCCGGGGAGGACGGAACTACGAGCAGTACTTC.

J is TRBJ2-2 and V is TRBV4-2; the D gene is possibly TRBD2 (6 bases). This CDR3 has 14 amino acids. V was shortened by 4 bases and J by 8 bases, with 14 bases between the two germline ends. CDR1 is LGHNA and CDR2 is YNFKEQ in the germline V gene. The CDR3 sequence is CASSPLGAGGELFF. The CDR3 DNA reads TGTGCCAGCAGCCCCCTTGGGGCGGGAGGGGAGCTGTTTTTT.

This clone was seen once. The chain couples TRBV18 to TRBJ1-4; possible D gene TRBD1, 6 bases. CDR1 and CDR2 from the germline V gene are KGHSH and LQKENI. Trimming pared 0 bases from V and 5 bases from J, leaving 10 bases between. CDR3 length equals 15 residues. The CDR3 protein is CASSPPGGQNEKLFF. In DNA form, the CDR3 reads TGTGCCAGCTCACCACCGGGGGGCCAGAATGAAAAACTGTTTTTT.

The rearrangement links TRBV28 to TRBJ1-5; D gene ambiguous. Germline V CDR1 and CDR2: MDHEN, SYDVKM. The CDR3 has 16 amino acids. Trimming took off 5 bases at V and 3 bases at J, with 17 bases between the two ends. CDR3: CASSPHATVLNQPQHF. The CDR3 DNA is TGTGCCAGCAGTCCCCACGCGACGGTACTCAATCAGCCCCAGCATTTT.

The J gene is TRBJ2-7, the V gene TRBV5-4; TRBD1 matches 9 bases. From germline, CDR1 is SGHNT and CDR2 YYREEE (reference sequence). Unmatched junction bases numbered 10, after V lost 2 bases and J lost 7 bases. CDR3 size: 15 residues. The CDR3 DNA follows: TGTGCCAGCAGCTTCTTGGACAGGGGTGAGGGGGAGCAGTACTTC. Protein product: CASSFLDRGEGEQYF.

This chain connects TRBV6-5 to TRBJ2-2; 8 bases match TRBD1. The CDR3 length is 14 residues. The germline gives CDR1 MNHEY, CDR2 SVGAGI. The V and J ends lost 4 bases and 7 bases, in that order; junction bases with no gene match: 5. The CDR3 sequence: CASSFGQGVGELFF. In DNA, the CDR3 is TGTGCCAGCAGTTTTGGACAGGGCGTCGGGGAGCTGTTTTTT.

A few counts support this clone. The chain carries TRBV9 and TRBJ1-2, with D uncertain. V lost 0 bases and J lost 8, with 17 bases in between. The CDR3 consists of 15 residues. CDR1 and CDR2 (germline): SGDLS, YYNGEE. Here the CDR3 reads CASSVEADGIGGYTF. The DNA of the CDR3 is TGTGCCAGCAGCGTAGAGGCGGATGGGATTGGAGGCTACACCTTC.

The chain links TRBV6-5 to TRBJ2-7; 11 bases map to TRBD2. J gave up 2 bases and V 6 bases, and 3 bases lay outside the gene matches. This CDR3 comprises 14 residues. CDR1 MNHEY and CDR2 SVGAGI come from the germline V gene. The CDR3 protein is CASRQLAGAYEQYF. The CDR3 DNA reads TGTGCCAGCAGGCAACTAGCGGGAGCCTACGAGCAGTACTTC.

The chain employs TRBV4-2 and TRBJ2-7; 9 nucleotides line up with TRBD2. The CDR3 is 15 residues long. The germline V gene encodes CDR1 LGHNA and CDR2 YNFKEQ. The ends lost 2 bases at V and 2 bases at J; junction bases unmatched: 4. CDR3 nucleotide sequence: TGTGCCAGCAGCCAAATAGCGGGAGCGACCTACGAGCAGTACTTC. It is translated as CASSQIAGATYEQYF.

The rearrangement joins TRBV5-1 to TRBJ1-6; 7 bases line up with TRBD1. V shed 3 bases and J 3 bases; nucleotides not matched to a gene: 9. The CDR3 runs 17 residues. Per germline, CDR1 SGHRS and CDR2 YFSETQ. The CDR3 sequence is CASSSGQKLHYNSPLHF. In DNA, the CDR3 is TGCGCCAGCAGCTCGGGACAGAAGCTACACTATAATTCACCCCTCCACTTT.

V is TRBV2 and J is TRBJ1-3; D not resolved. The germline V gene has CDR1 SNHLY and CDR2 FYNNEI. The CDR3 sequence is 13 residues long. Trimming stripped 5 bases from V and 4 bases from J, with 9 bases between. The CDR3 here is CASSPSAGNTIYF. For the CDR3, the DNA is TGTGCCAGCAGTCCTAGTGCCGGAAACACCATATATTTT.

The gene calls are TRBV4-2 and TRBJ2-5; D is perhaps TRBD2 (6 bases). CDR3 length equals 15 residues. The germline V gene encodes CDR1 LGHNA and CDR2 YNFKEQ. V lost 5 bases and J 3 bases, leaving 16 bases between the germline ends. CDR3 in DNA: TGTGCCAGCAGCTGGGCCGGGGACTTCAAAGAGACCCAGTACTTC. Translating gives CASSWAGDFKETQYF.

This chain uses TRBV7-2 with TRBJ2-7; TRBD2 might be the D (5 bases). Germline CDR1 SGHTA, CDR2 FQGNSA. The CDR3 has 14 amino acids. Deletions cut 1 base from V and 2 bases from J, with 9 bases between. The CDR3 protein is CASSLGGIAYEQYV. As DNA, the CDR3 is TGTGCCAGCAGCTTAGGAGGGATAGCCTACGAGCAGTACGTC.

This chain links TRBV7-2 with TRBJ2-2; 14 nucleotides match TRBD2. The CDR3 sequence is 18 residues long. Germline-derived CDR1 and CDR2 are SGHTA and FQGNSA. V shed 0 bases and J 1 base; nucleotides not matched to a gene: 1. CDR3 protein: CASSLAGTSGGNTGELFF. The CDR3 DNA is TGTGCCAGCAGCTTAGCGGGGACTAGCGGGGGGAACACCGGGGAGCTGTTTTTT.

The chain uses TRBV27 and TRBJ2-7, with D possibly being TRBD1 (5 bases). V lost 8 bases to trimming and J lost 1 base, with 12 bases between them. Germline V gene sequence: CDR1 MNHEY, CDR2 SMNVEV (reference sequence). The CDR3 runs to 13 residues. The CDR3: CASQSDSSYEQYF. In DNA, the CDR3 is TGTGCCAGCCAGTCAGACAGTTCCTACGAGCAGTACTTC.

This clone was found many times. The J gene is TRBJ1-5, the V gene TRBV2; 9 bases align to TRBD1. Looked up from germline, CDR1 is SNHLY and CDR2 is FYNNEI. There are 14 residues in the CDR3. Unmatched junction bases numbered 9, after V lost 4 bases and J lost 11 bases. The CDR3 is CASSVQGAGWAQHF. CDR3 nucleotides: TGTGCCAGCAGTGTACAGGGGGCTGGGTGGGCCCAGCATTTT.

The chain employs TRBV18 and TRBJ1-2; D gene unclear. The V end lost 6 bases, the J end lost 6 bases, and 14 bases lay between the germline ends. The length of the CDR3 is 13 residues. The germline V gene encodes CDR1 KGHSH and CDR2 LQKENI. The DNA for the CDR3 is TGTGCCAGCTCCCCTCAGTCCCTCGATGGCTACACCTTC. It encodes CASSPQSLDGYTF. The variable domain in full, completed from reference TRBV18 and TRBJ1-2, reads NAGVMQNPRHLVRRRGQEARLRCSPMKGHSHVYWYRQLPEEGLKFMVYLQKENIIDESGMPKERFSAEFPKEGPSILRIQQVVRGDSAAYFCASSPQSLDGYTFGSGTRLTVV.

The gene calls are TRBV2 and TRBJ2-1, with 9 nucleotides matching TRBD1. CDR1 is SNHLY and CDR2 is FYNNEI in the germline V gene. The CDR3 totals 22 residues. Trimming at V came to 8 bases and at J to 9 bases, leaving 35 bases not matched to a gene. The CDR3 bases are TGTGCCAGCTTGACGGGACCCTCCTGGGGCGGGACAGGGCGACGACGGGACACTGAGCAGTTCTTC. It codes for CASLTGPSWGGTGRRRDTEQFF.

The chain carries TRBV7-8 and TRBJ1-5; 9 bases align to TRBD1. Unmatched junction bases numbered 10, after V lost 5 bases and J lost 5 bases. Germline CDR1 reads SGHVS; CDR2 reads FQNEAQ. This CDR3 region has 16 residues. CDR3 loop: CASSLRWDRADQPQHF. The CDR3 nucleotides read TGTGCCAGCAGCCTCCGGTGGGACAGGGCGGATCAGCCCCAGCATTTT.

The CDR3 loop is CASSYPTSGGENEQFF. The CDR3 DNA is TGTGCCAGCAGTTACCCGACTAGCGGGGGGGAAAATGAGCAGTTCTTC. V usage is TRBV6-6 and J usage is TRBJ2-1; 14 positions agree with TRBD2. CDR1 is MNHNY, CDR2 SVGAGI, per germline (reference sequence). V lost 2 bases to trimming and J lost 7 bases; unmatched junction nucleotides: 4. The CDR3 contains 16 residues.

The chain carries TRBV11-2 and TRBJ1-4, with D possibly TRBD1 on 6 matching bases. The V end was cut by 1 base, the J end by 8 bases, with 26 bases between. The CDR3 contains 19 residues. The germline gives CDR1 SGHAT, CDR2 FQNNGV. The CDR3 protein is CASSLVRGWRGGVQEKLFF. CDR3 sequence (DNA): TGTGCCAGCAGCTTAGTCCGTGGTTGGCGGGGGGGCGTACAAGAAAAACTGTTTTTT.